The 17 T cell receptor beta chains in this list originate from one sample, sequenced in a study of response to subunit inactivated influenza vaccine. MiXCR was run by TCRdb on the RT-PCR reads, yielding one entry per CDR3 protein. Of approximately 500,000 distinct CDR3 sequences listed, 10% to 15% were seen once; the top ten hold roughly 14%. Sequences were derived from PBMCs from blood, sampled roughly 6 weeks after vaccination. These receptors all come from a man in his forties or fifties who received an inactivated influenza vaccine.

This clonotype was detected only a few times. The chain is built from TRBV9 and TRBJ2-2, with D unclear. The CDR3 runs to 14 residues. Germline V lookup: CDR1 SGDLS, CDR2 YYNGEE. V lost 0 bases and J lost 4, with 7 bases in between. The CDR3 bases are TGTGCCAGCAGCGTAGGTCCGGCCACCGGGGAGCTGTTTTTT. This sequence encodes CASSVGPATGELFF. Based on the CDR3 plus reference TRBV9 and TRBJ2-2, the full variable domain is DSGVTQTPKHLITATGQRVTLRCSPRSGDLSVYWYQQSLDQGLQFLIQYYNGEERAKGNILERFSAQQFPDLHSELNLSSLELGDSALYFCASSVGPATGELFFGEGSRLTVL.

The genes are TRBV7-9 and TRBJ1-1; D gene uncertain. CDR3 size: 15 residues. CDR1 and CDR2 (germline): SEHNR, FQNEAQ (reference sequence). Trimming shortened V by 4 bases and J by 0 bases, and 12 bases separated the two germline ends. The CDR3 DNA is TGTGCCAGCAGCTCACGCCATAGGGTGAACACTGAAGCTTTCTTT. Translated, it gives CASSSRHRVNTEAFF. Looking up the rest from reference TRBV7-9 and TRBJ1-1 gives the full variable domain: DTGVSQNPRHKITKRGQNVTFRCDPISEHNRLYWYRQTLGQGPEFLTYFQNEAQLEKSRLLSDRFSAERPKGSFSTLEIQRTEQGDSAMYLCASSSRHRVNTEAFFGQGTRLTVV.

This clonotype was found a few times. V and J are TRBV20-1 and TRBJ2-1, with D perhaps being TRBD1 or TRBD2 (5 bases each). The V end was cut by 4 bases, the J end by 3 bases, with 10 bases between. The CDR3 is made up of 13 amino acids. The germline gives CDR1 DFQATT, CDR2 SNEGSKA (reference sequence). CDR3 region: CSANRDHYNEQFF. The CDR3 coding sequence is TGCAGTGCTAATAGGGACCACTACAATGAGCAGTTCTTC.

This chain uses TRBV12-3 or TRBV12-4 with TRBJ1-4, with D possibly matching TRBD1 (6 bases). The CDR3 is made up of 15 amino acids. Trimming cost V 5 bases and J 7 bases, with 17 bases left between them. CDR3 coding DNA: TGTGCCAGCAGTGCAAGCGGGGGGCGCGGTGAAAAACTGTTTTTT. Amino acid sequence: CASSASGGRGEKLFF.

The genes are TRBV5-1 and TRBJ1-1, with a tentative D call TRBD1 (6 bases). V gave up 0 bases and J gave up 2 bases, with 11 bases separating them. CDR1 and CDR2 from the germline V gene are SGHRS and YFSETQ. The CDR3 spans 15 residues. In DNA, the CDR3 is TGCGCCAGCAGCTTGGACGGACAGATAAACACTGAAGCTTTCTTT. The encoded protein is CASSLDGQINTEAFF.

A few counts support this clonotype. In DNA, the CDR3 is TGCGCCAGCAGCCAAGATCTCAGCACTGAAGCTTTCTTT. It translates to CASSQDLSTEAFF. The chain couples TRBV4-3 to TRBJ1-1; no clear D. The germline V and J ends were trimmed by 0 bases and 4 bases, with 6 bases remaining between them. Germline assignment: CDR1 LGHNA and CDR2 YSLEER. The CDR3 has 13 amino acids.

The rearrangement links TRBV6-2 or TRBV6-3 to TRBJ2-5; D ambiguous. The length of the CDR3 is 11 residues. V was cut by 5 bases and J by 5 bases, with 6 bases left in between. Germline CDR1 is MNHEY and CDR2 is SVGEGT. The CDR3 region is CASSHAETQYF. Here the CDR3 DNA reads TGTGCCAGCAGTCACGCGGAGACCCAGTACTTC.

This clonotype has more than one count but fewer than ten. V and J are TRBV27 and TRBJ2-7, with 8 bases aligning to TRBD2. The germline V gene encodes CDR1 MNHEY and CDR2 SMNVEV (reference sequence). V dropped 9 bases and J dropped 3; count of bases not matched to a gene: 10. The CDR3 sequence is 14 residues long. CDR3 sequence reads: CASRSGGHHYEQYF. CDR3 nucleotides: TGTGCCAGTAGGAGCGGGGGCCACCACTACGAGCAGTACTTC.

CDR3 sequence reads: CASIKLRGTEAFF. The CDR3 DNA is TGTGCCAGCATCAAACTGAGGGGTACTGAAGCTTTCTTT. The chain recombines TRBV12-3 or TRBV12-4 with TRBJ1-1; the D gene is possibly TRBD1 (5 bases). V was clipped by 7 bases and J by 5 bases, with 14 bases between them. CDR3 size: 13 residues.

This clonotype was observed many times. This sequence joins TRBV7-2 and TRBJ1-5; unclear D gene. The V and J ends lost 5 bases and 6 bases respectively, with 8 bases between them. Germline CDR1 reads SGHTA; CDR2 reads FQGNSA. There are 12 residues in the CDR3. The CDR3 protein is CASSLLGQPQHF. The CDR3 DNA sequence: TGTGCCAGCAGCCTTTTAGGTCAGCCCCAGCATTTT.

The table lists this clonotype with many counts. The CDR3 sequence: CASSYSIGGVTGELFF. Here the CDR3 DNA reads TGTGCCAGCAGTTACTCGATTGGGGGGGTCACCGGGGAGCTGTTTTTT. The chain joins TRBV6-5 to TRBJ2-2; 7 nucleotides agree with TRBD2. Germline trimming cut 0 bases from V and 4 bases from J; bases unmatched to any gene: 5. This CDR3 has 16 residues. CDR1 is MNHEY and CDR2 is SVGAGI in the germline V gene.

The chain employs TRBV7-9 and TRBJ2-5; 7 bases match TRBD1. Germline CDR1 and CDR2: SEHNR and FQNEAQ (reference sequence). This CDR3 spans 17 amino acids. The V segment lost 4 bases and the J segment 2 bases; nucleotides outside the gene matches: 13. Written as DNA, the CDR3 is TGTGCCAGCAGCTCCACCAACCACGGGACAGTTCAAGAGACCCAGTACTTC. Amino acid sequence: CASSSTNHGTVQETQYF.

This clonotype appeared many times. The chain combines TRBV29-1 with TRBJ2-3; perhaps TRBD1 as D (5 bases). The CDR3 extends over 13 amino acids. The V end lost 3 bases, the J end lost 2 bases, and 9 bases lay between the germline ends. Germline V gene sequence: CDR1 SQVTM, CDR2 ANQGSEA. In nucleotides, the CDR3 is TGCAGCGTTGAGCAGACAGTCACAGATACGCAGTATTTT. The encoded protein is CSVEQTVTDTQYF.

This clonotype has a handful of counts. The chain combines TRBV20-1 with TRBJ2-3; 9 bases fit TRBD2. The J segment lost 0 bases and the V segment lost 6 bases, leaving 1 base of the junction unmatched. The CDR3 has 13 residues. CDR1 and CDR2 (germline): DFQATT, SNEGSKA (reference sequence). The CDR3 DNA is TGCAGTGCCCTAGCGGGGAGCACAGATACGCAGTATTTT. Translating it yields CSALAGSTDTQYF.

This clonotype turned up a few times. The genes are TRBV12-3 or TRBV12-4 and TRBJ1-4; 7 nucleotides match TRBD1. CDR3 size: 17 residues. Trimming at V came to 6 bases and at J to 2 bases, leaving 12 bases not matched to a gene. CDR3 nucleotides: TGTGCCAGCAGGTTTATTGTACAGGGGCCCACTAATGAAAAACTGTTTTTT. This gives the protein CASRFIVQGPTNEKLFF.

Only a few counts were recorded for this clonotype. The chain carries TRBV12-3 or TRBV12-4 and TRBJ1-6; 7 positions match TRBD1. This CDR3 is built from 14 residues. With V trimmed by 7 bases and J by 7 bases, 7 bases remained unmatched. The CDR3 coding sequence is TGTGCCAGCAATAAGGGGGCAAGCAATTCACCCCTCCACTTT. Its protein product is CASNKGASNSPLHF.

This clonotype was counted at least ten times. The junction and the germline gene differ at one end; a read error may be behind it. The chain uses TRBV5-1 and TRBJ2-1; 10 positions match TRBD2. Germline-derived CDR1 and CDR2 are SGHRS and YFSETQ. The CDR3 runs 15 residues. The DNA of the CDR3 is TGCGCCAGCAGCTTGGAGCGGGGGGGCTACGATGAGCAGTTCTTC. Translation gives CASSLERGGYDEQFF.